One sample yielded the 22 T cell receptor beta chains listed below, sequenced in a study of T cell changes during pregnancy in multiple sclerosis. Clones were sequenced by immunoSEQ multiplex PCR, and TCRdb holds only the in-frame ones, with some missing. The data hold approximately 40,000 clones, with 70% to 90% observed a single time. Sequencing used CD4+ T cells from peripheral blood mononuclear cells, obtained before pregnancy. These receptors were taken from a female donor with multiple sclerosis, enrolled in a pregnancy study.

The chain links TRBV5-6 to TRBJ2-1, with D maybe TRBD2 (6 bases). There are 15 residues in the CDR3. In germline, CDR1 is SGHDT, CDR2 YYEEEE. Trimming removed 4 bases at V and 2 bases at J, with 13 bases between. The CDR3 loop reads CASSTGRRAYNEQFF. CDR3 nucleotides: TGTGCCAGCAGCACCGGACGGAGGGCCTACAATGAGCAGTTCTTC.

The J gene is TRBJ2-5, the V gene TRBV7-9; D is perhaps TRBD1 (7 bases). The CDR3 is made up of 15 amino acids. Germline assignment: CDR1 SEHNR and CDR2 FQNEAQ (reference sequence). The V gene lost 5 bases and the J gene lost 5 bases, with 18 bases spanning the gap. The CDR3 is CASSPQGGERETQYF. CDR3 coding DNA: TGTGCCAGCAGCCCTCAGGGGGGTGAGAGGGAGACCCAGTACTTC.

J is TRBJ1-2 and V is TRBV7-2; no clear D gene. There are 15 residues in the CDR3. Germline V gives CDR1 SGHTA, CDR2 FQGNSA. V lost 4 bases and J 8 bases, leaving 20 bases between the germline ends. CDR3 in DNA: TGTGCCAGCAGCTACGGGATGGGTGCGGTGGTCGGCTACACCTTC. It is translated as CASSYGMGAVVGYTF.

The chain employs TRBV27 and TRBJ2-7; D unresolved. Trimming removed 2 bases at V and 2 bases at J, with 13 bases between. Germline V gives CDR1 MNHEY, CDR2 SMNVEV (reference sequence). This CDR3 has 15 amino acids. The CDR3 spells CASSLGVELPYEQYF. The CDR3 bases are TGTGCCAGCAGTTTAGGAGTGGAGCTACCCTACGAGCAGTACTTC.

The CDR3 region has the DNA TGTGCCAGCAGCGTCAGAGCGATGGGACAGTTCTTTAATTCACCCCTCCACTTT. Translating gives CASSVRAMGQFFNSPLHF. The chain links TRBV7-2 to TRBJ1-6, with 7 bases lining up with TRBD1. This CDR3 is 18 amino acids long. Germline loops: CDR1 SGHTA, CDR2 FQGNSA. With 5 bases clipped from V and 6 bases from J, the junction kept 16 bases outside the gene matches. Complete variable domain (other parts from reference TRBV7-2 and TRBJ1-6): GAGVSQSPSNKVTEKGKDVELRCDPISGHTALYWYRQSLGQGLEFLIYFQGNSAPDKSGLPSDRFSAERTGGSVSTLTIQRTQQEDSAVYLCASSVRAMGQFFNSPLHFGNGTRLTVT.

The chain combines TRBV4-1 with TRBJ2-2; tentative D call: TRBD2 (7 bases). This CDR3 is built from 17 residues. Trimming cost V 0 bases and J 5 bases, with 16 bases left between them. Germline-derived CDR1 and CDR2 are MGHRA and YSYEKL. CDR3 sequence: CASSQEKGGARTGELFF. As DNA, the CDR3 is TGCGCCAGCAGCCAAGAAAAAGGGGGGGCGCGGACCGGGGAGCTGTTTTTT.

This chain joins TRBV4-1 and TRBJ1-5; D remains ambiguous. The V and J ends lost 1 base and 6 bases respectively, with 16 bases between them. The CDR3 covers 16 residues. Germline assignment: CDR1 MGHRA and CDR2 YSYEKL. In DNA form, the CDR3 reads TGCGCCAGCAGCCAAGCTAAGACGGGATCGCGTCAGCCCCAGCATTTT. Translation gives CASSQAKTGSRQPQHF.

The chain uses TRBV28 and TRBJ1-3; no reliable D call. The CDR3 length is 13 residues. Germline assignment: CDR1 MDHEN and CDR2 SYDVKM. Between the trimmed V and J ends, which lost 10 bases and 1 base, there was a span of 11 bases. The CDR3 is CATLIPSGNTIYF. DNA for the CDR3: TGTGCCACCCTAATACCATCTGGAAACACCATATATTTT.

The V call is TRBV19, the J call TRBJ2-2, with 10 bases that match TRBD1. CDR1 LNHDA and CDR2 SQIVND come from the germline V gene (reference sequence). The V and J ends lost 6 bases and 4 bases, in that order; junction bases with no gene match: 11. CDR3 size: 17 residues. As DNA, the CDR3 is TGTGCCAGTAGCAACTCCCGGGACAGGGGACCCACCGGGGAGCTGTTTTTT. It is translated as CASSNSRDRGPTGELFF. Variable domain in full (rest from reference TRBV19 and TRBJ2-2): DGGITQSPKYLFRKEGQNVTLSCEQNLNHDAMYWYRQDPGQGLRLIYYSQIVNDFQKGDIAEGYSVSREKKESFPLTVTSAQKNPTAFYLCASSNSRDRGPTGELFFGEGSRLTVL.

The CDR3 spells CASSAYRGRVTGPLYGYTF. The DNA for the CDR3 is TGTGCCAGCAGCGCATACAGGGGGCGTGTAACGGGACCCCTTTATGGCTACACCTTC. This chain links TRBV7-9 with TRBJ1-2; 9 bases are a match to TRBD1. Germline assignment: CDR1 SEHNR and CDR2 FQNEAQ (reference sequence). The V gene end was trimmed by 5 bases and the J gene end by 5 bases; junction bases not matched to a gene: 21. This CDR3 has 19 amino acids.

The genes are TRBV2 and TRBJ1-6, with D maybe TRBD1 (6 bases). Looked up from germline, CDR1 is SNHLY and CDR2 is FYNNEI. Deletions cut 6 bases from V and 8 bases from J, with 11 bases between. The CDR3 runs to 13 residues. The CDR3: CASRETGDSPLHF. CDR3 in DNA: TGTGCCAGCAGGGAGACAGGAGATTCACCCCTCCACTTT.

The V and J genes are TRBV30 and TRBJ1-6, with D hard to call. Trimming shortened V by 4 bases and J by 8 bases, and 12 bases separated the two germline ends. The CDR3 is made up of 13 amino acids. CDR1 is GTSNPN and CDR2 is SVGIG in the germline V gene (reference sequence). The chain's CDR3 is CAWNQTPDSPLHF. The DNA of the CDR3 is TGTGCCTGGAATCAAACACCAGATTCACCCCTCCACTTT.

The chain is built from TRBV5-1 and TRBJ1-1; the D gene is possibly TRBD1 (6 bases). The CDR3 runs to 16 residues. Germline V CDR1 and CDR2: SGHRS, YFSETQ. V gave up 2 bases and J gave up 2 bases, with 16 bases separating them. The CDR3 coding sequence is TGCGCCAGCAGCTTTACGGGGGGCGGACCCAACACTGAAGCTTTCTTT. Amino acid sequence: CASSFTGGGPNTEAFF.

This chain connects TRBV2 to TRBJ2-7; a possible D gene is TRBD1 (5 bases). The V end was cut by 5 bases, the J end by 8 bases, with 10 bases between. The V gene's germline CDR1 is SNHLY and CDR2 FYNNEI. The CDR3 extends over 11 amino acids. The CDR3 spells CASSYQGKQYF. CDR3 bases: TGTGCCAGCAGTTACCAGGGTAAGCAGTACTTC.

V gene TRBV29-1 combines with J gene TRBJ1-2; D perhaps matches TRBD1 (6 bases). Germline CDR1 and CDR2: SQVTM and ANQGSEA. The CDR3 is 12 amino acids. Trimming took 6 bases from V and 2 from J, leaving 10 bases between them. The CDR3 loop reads CSVWTANYGYTF. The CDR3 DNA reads TGCAGCGTCTGGACAGCAAACTATGGCTACACCTTC.

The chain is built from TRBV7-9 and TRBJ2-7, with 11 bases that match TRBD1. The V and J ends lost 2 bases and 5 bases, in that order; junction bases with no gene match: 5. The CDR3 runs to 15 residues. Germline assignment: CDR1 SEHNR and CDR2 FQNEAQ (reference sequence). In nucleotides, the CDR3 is TGTGCCAGCAGCTTACTCGGACAGGGGGCCAACGAGCAGTACTTC. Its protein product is CASSLLGQGANEQYF.

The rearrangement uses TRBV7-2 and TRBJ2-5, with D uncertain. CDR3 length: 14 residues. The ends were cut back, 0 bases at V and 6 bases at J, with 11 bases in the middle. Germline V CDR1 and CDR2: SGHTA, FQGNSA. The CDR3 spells CASSLADRVKTQYF. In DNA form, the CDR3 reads TGTGCCAGCAGCTTAGCTGACCGGGTAAAGACCCAGTACTTC.

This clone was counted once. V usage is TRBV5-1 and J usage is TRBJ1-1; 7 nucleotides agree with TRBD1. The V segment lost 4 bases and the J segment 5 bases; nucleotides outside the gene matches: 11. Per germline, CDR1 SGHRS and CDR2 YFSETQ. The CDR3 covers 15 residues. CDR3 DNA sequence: TGCGCCAGCAGCCCCTCGGGACAGCGTAGAACTGAAGCTTTCTTT. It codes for CASSPSGQRRTEAFF. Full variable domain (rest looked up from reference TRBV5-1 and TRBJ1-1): KAGVTQTPRYLIKTRGQQVTLSCSPISGHRSVSWYQQTPGQGLQFLFEYFSETQRNKGNFPGRFSGRQFSNSRSEMNVSTLELGDSALYLCASSPSGQRRTEAFFGQGTRLTVV.

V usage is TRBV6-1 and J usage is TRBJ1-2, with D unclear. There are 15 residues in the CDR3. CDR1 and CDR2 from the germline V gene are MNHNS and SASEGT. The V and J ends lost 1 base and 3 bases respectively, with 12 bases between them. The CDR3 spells CASSEGRVRHYGYTF. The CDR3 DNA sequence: TGTGCCAGCAGTGAAGGACGGGTGCGGCACTATGGCTACACCTTC.

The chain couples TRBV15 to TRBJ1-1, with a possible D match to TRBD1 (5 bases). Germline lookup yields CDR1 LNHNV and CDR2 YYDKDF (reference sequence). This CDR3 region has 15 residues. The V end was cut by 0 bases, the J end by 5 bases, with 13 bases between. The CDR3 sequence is CATSRDLAGRTEAFF. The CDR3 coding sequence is TGTGCCACCAGCAGAGATCTGGCAGGGAGGACTGAAGCTTTCTTT.

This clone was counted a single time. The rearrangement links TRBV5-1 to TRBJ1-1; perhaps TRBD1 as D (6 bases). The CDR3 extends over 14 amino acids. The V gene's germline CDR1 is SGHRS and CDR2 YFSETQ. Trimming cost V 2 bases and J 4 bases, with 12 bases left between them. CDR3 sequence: CASSFLGAATEAFF. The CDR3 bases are TGCGCCAGCAGCTTTCTGGGGGCGGCCACTGAAGCTTTCTTT.

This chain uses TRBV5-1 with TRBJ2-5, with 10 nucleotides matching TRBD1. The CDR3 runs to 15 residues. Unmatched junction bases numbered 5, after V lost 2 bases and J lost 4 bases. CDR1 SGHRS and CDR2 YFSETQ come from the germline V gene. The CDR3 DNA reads TGCGCCAGCAGCTTTGGGACAGGGGACCGAGAGACCCAGTACTTC. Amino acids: CASSFGTGDRETQYF.